Below are 31 T cell receptor beta chains sequenced from a single sample in a study of beta chain features in type 1 diabetes. Expressed TCRB transcripts were sequenced, since all the RNA that had been isolated was reverse transcribed. TCRdb's copy holds only in-frame clones and misses some; the assay was immunoSEQ multiplex PCR. This sample has hundreds of thousands of clones, with roughly 10% found just once. Sequenced material: naive CD4+ T cells from blood. The receptors shown here come from a woman aged 18-35 years in good health.

V is TRBV27 and J is TRBJ2-1; a weak D match, TRBD2 (5 bases). The V gene lost 7 bases and the J gene lost 4 bases, with 17 bases spanning the gap. CDR1 and CDR2 (germline): MNHEY, SMNVEV (reference sequence). This CDR3 contains 15 residues. The CDR3, as DNA: TGTGCCAGCAACCCTACTAGTTTATTTTACAATGAGCAGTTCTTC. Its protein product is CASNPTSLFYNEQFF.

The chain links TRBV9 to TRBJ2-3, with D unresolved. The CDR3 sequence is 15 residues long. V gave up 4 bases and J gave up 4 bases, with 16 bases separating them. Germline loops: CDR1 SGDLS, CDR2 YYNGEE. CDR3 region: CASSFRTEDSDTQYF. The CDR3 nucleotides read TGTGCCAGCAGCTTCCGAACTGAAGACTCAGATACGCAGTATTTT.

This clone has a handful of counts. The genes are TRBV2 and TRBJ2-3; maybe TRBD2 (5 bases). Germline V gene lookup returns CDR1 SNHLY and CDR2 FYNNEI. The V end was cut by 6 bases, the J end by 0 bases, with 13 bases between. The CDR3 loop spans 15 amino acids. CDR3 sequence: CASSREGSSTDTQYF. CDR3 nucleotides: TGTGCCAGCAGCCGAGAGGGAAGCAGCACAGATACGCAGTATTTT.

The genes are TRBV5-1 and TRBJ2-1; the D call may be TRBD1 or TRBD2 (5 bases each). Germline V gives CDR1 SGHRS, CDR2 YFSETQ. Trimming took 3 bases from V and 8 from J, leaving 21 bases between them. CDR3 length: 16 amino acids. The CDR3 region is CASSSGHSRGWYEQFF. CDR3 DNA sequence: TGCGCCAGCAGCTCTGGCCATAGCCGGGGCTGGTATGAGCAGTTCTTC.

This clone has only a few counts. The V and J genes are TRBV25-1 and TRBJ2-5; 10 bases map to TRBD2. CDR1 and CDR2 (germline): MGHDK, SYGVNS. Germline trimming cut 4 bases from V and 5 bases from J; bases unmatched to any gene: 4. The CDR3 totals 14 residues. The DNA for the CDR3 is TGTGCCAGCAGTGGAGCGGGGGGGCAGGAGACCCAGTACTTC. It is translated as CASSGAGGQETQYF.

In this sample, this clone turned up a few times. The rearrangement joins TRBV7-2 to TRBJ2-1; weak D call: TRBD2 (5 bases). Germline V gene lookup returns CDR1 SGHTA and CDR2 FQGNSA. V was trimmed by 1 base and J by 9 bases, leaving 10 bases between them. There are 13 residues in the CDR3. The CDR3 sequence is CASSLERVGEQFF. DNA for the CDR3: TGTGCCAGCAGCTTAGAGAGGGTTGGTGAGCAGTTCTTC.

The chain links TRBV27 to TRBJ2-7, with D uncertain. The CDR3 covers 13 residues. Germline CDR1 reads MNHEY; CDR2 reads SMNVEV (reference sequence). V shed 4 bases and J shed 3 bases, with 10 bases lying between them. The DNA of the CDR3 is TGTGCCAGCAGTTCAGGACCTGGCTACGAGCAGTACTTC. This codes for CASSSGPGYEQYF.

This chain connects TRBV30 to TRBJ2-7, with 10 bases matching TRBD1. After removal of 2 bases from V and 1 base from J, the junction contained 14 bases not matched to a gene. The CDR3 contains 18 residues. In germline, CDR1 is GTSNPN, CDR2 SVGIG (reference sequence). For the CDR3, the DNA is TGTGCCTGGAGTTCTTATTGGACAGGGGGTTTACCATCCTACGAGCAGTACTTC. The encoded protein is CAWSSYWTGGLPSYEQYF.

This clone was recorded a few times. V usage is TRBV6-6 and J usage is TRBJ2-7, with D possibly TRBD2 on 6 matching bases. Trimming stripped 4 bases from V and 4 bases from J, with 8 bases between. The CDR3 has 12 residues. Germline-derived CDR1 and CDR2 are MNHNY and SVGAGI (reference sequence). CDR3 nucleotide sequence: TGTGCCAGCAGTTCGGGAGCGTACGAGCAGTACTTC. Translation gives CASSSGAYEQYF.

The chain employs TRBV11-2 and TRBJ2-7, with 7 positions matching TRBD1. Germline trimming cut 6 bases from V and 2 bases from J; bases unmatched to any gene: 4. Looked up from germline, CDR1 is SGHAT and CDR2 is FQNNGV. CDR3 size: 13 residues. In DNA, the CDR3 is TGTGCCAGCAGGAAGACAGGGACCTACGAGCAGTACGTC. Translating it yields CASRKTGTYEQYV.

The chain joins TRBV11-2 to TRBJ2-5; no reliable D call. The CDR3 spans 14 residues. CDR1 and CDR2 (germline): SGHAT, FQNNGV. V was clipped by 2 bases and J by 1 base, with 8 bases between them. The CDR3, as DNA: TGTGCCAGCAGCTTATGGTTGGCCCAAGAGACCCAGTACTTC. This codes for CASSLWLAQETQYF.

This clone was counted a few times. The same CDR3 can be traced to other DNA sequences in this sample. The chain links TRBV7-2 to TRBJ2-5; 7 nucleotides match TRBD2. Germline V lookup: CDR1 SGHTA, CDR2 FQGNSA. The CDR3 runs to 14 residues. With 0 bases clipped from V and 4 bases from J, the junction kept 2 bases outside the gene matches. The CDR3 DNA follows: TGTGCCAGCAGCTTAGCAGGCGGGGGAGAGACCCAGTACTTC. It translates to CASSLAGGGETQYF.

This clone appeared a few times. The chain links TRBV28 to TRBJ1-3; unclear D gene. The CDR3 loop spans 11 amino acids. Trimming removed 3 bases from V and 7 bases from J, with 4 bases in between. Germline lookup yields CDR1 MDHEN and CDR2 SYDVKM. This CDR3 is CASSFYNTIYF. The CDR3 region has the DNA TGTGCCAGCAGTTTCTATAACACCATATATTTT.

J is TRBJ2-7 and V is TRBV7-6, with no clear D. The germline V gene has CDR1 SGHVS and CDR2 FNYEAQ. This CDR3 contains 13 residues. V lost 4 bases and J 1 base, leaving 8 bases between the germline ends. Here the CDR3 reads CASSSYTSYEQYF. The CDR3 DNA reads TGTGCCAGCAGCTCCTATACTTCCTACGAGCAGTACTTC.

J is TRBJ2-4 and V is TRBV7-2, with a possible D match to TRBD1 (6 bases). CDR1 and CDR2 (germline): SGHTA, FQGNSA. This CDR3 contains 14 residues. V lost 5 bases, J lost 0 bases, and 8 bases lay in between. In nucleotides, the CDR3 is TGTGCCAGCAGCCCAGGGGTAGCCAAAAACATTCAGTACTTC. Amino acids: CASSPGVAKNIQYF.

This clone has only a few counts. This rearrangement joins TRBV29-1 to TRBJ2-2; D uncertain. V was pared by 4 bases and J by 4 bases, with 10 bases between. The germline gives CDR1 SQVTM, CDR2 ANQGSEA. This CDR3 is 13 amino acids long. CDR3 in DNA: TGCAGCGTTGCTGGCTATAGCACCGGGGAGCTGTTTTTT. Translating it yields CSVAGYSTGELFF.

The table lists this clone with a few counts. The chain recombines TRBV5-1 with TRBJ2-5; no reliable D call. The V end was cut by 0 bases, the J end by 1 base, with 13 bases between. Germline V CDR1 and CDR2: SGHRS, YFSETQ. This CDR3 contains 16 residues. In nucleotides, the CDR3 is TGCGCCAGCAGCTTGGCCGGAGTCATGGGCCAAGAGACCCAGTACTTC. Translated, it gives CASSLAGVMGQETQYF.

This clone was seen a handful of times. This sample includes further DNA sequences coding for the same CDR3. The chain is built from TRBV30 and TRBJ1-4, with D possibly being TRBD1 (5 bases). V was cut by 0 bases and J by 8 bases, with 7 bases left in between. The CDR3 covers 12 residues. Looked up from germline, CDR1 is GTSNPN and CDR2 is SVGIG (reference sequence). DNA for the CDR3: TGTGCCTGGAGTGTACGGGGGGAAAAACTGTTTTTT. Amino acids: CAWSVRGEKLFF. The whole variable domain, filled in from reference TRBV30 and TRBJ1-4, reads SQTIHQWPATLVQPVGSPLSLECTVEGTSNPNLYWYRQAAGRGLQLLFYSVGIGQISSEVPQNLSASRPQDRQFILSSKKLLLSDSGFYLCAWSVRGEKLFFGSGTQLSVL.

The chain couples TRBV5-1 to TRBJ2-6, with TRBD1 as a possible D gene (5 bases). This CDR3 contains 15 residues. In germline, CDR1 is SGHRS, CDR2 YFSETQ. V was trimmed by 2 bases and J by 4 bases, leaving 10 bases between them. The CDR3 DNA follows: TGCGCCAGCAGCTTCTCTGGGGCAGGGGCCAACGTCCTGACTTTC. This translates into CASSFSGAGANVLTF. The whole variable domain, filled in from reference TRBV5-1 and TRBJ2-6, reads KAGVTQTPRYLIKTRGQQVTLSCSPISGHRSVSWYQQTPGQGLQFLFEYFSETQRNKGNFPGRFSGRQFSNSRSEMNVSTLELGDSALYLCASSFSGAGANVLTFGAGSRLTVL.

This clone was observed a few times. V is TRBV29-1 and J is TRBJ1-3; TRBD1 might be the D (6 bases). Trimming removed 4 bases at V and 8 bases at J, with 15 bases between. Germline loops: CDR1 SQVTM, CDR2 ANQGSEA. The length of the CDR3 is 13 residues. CDR3 protein: CSVATTGRDTIYF. In nucleotides, the CDR3 is TGCAGCGTTGCAACAACAGGGCGGGACACCATATATTTT.

The V and J genes are TRBV7-8 and TRBJ2-3, with TRBD2 as a possible D gene (7 bases). The ends were cut back, 8 bases at V and 0 bases at J, with 15 bases in the middle. From germline, CDR1 is SGHVS and CDR2 FQNEAQ. CDR3 length: 15 amino acids. CDR3 protein: CASDGGRLSTDTQYF. Written as DNA, the CDR3 is TGTGCCAGCGACGGGGGGCGGCTAAGCACAGATACGCAGTATTTT. Filled out from reference TRBV7-8 and TRBJ2-3, the complete variable domain reads GAGVSQSPRYKVAKRGQDVALRCDPISGHVSLFWYQQALGQGPEFLTYFQNEAQLDKSGLPSDRFFAERPEGSVSTLKIQRTQQEDSAVYLCASDGGRLSTDTQYFGPGTRLTVL.

The chain employs TRBV5-1 and TRBJ2-1; D is possibly TRBD2 (5 bases). The CDR3 extends over 16 amino acids. V lost 1 base and J lost 0, with 11 bases in between. In germline, CDR1 is SGHRS, CDR2 YFSETQ. CDR3 nucleotides: TGCGCCAGCAGCTTGCTTCCGGGGAGCTCCTACAATGAGCAGTTCTTC. Encoded protein: CASSLLPGSSYNEQFF.

The chain joins TRBV28 to TRBJ1-3; 9 nucleotides line up with TRBD1. Per germline, CDR1 MDHEN and CDR2 SYDVKM. This CDR3 region has 16 residues. The V segment lost 6 bases and the J segment 4 bases; nucleotides outside the gene matches: 10. The CDR3 here is CASRTHRGREGNTIYF. The DNA of the CDR3 is TGTGCCAGCAGAACGCACAGGGGGCGAGAAGGAAACACCATATATTTT.

This clone was counted between two and nine times. The chain carries TRBV7-2 and TRBJ1-1; D is unclear. This CDR3 is built from 13 residues. CDR1 is SGHTA, CDR2 FQGNSA, per germline. Trimming pared 4 bases from V and 7 bases from J, leaving 13 bases between. CDR3 protein: CASSSEPADEAFF. In DNA, the CDR3 is TGTGCCAGCAGCTCCGAGCCGGCGGATGAAGCTTTCTTT. The full variable domain, in which reference TRBV7-2 and TRBJ1-1 provide the parts outside the CDR3, is GAGVSQSPSNKVTEKGKDVELRCDPISGHTALYWYRQSLGQGLEFLIYFQGNSAPDKSGLPSDRFSAERTGGSVSTLTIQRTQQEDSAVYLCASSSEPADEAFFGQGTRLTVV.

A few counts support this clone. This chain joins TRBV14 and TRBJ1-3; perhaps TRBD1 as D (6 bases). The CDR3 spans 14 residues. The V end was cut by 3 bases, the J end by 2 bases, with 8 bases between. Germline V gene data show CDR1 as SGHDN and CDR2 as FVKESK. As DNA, the CDR3 is TGTGCCAGCAGCCAGACAGGAACTGGAAACACCATATATTTT. Translating it yields CASSQTGTGNTIYF.

The chain joins TRBV28 to TRBJ2-2, with D unresolved. From germline, CDR1 is MDHEN and CDR2 SYDVKM. The CDR3 extends over 13 amino acids. V lost 3 bases and J 7 bases, leaving 9 bases between the germline ends. CDR3 DNA: TGTGCCAGCAGTTTCTTCGGGCACGGGGAGCTGTTTTTT. Translated, it gives CASSFFGHGELFF.

This clone was counted a few times. The chain has TRBV30 and TRBJ1-6; 8 bases are a match to TRBD1. V was clipped by 2 bases and J by 9 bases; unmatched bases: 6. The germline V gene encodes CDR1 GTSNPN and CDR2 SVGIG (reference sequence). This CDR3 contains 14 residues. CDR3 sequence (DNA): TGTGCCTGGAGTACAGGACAGGGCTTTTCACCCCTCCACTTT. As protein: CAWSTGQGFSPLHF.

This clone has more than one count but fewer than ten. The rearrangement joins TRBV19 to TRBJ2-6, with a possible D match to TRBD2 (5 bases). The CDR3 has 14 residues. Trimming took off 6 bases at V and 0 bases at J, with 6 bases between the two ends. The germline V gene encodes CDR1 LNHDA and CDR2 SQIVND (reference sequence). CDR3 region: CASRRVSGANVLTF. The CDR3 region has the DNA TGTGCCAGTAGGCGGGTCTCTGGGGCCAACGTCCTGACTTTC.

J is TRBJ2-3 and V is TRBV2; 8 nucleotides align to TRBD1. Germline V gene sequence: CDR1 SNHLY, CDR2 FYNNEI. V shed 8 bases, J shed 6 bases, and the junction held 16 bases outside the gene matches. This CDR3 comprises 16 residues. CDR3 DNA: TGTGCCAGCTCCCTGGACAACAGGGGGAGATCGGATACGCAGTATTTT. It yields the protein CASSLDNRGRSDTQYF.

The sample holds a few counts of this clone. This chain links TRBV19 with TRBJ2-2; D remains unclear. V was shortened by 7 bases and J by 6 bases, with 18 bases between the two germline ends. The CDR3 consists of 15 residues. Germline V gives CDR1 LNHDA, CDR2 SQIVND (reference sequence). In nucleotides, the CDR3 is TGTGCCAGTACCTCGCTTCCCAATTTCCCCGGGGAGCTGTTTTTT. Its protein product is CASTSLPNFPGELFF.

This clone was detected a few times. The chain employs TRBV2 and TRBJ1-5; a possible D gene is TRBD1 (5 bases). CDR1 is SNHLY, CDR2 FYNNEI, per germline. The CDR3 loop spans 14 amino acids. V was clipped by 6 bases and J by 6 bases, with 15 bases between them. CDR3 sequence: CASSERPGTQPQHF. In DNA form, the CDR3 reads TGTGCCAGCAGCGAAAGGCCAGGGACTCAGCCCCAGCATTTT.